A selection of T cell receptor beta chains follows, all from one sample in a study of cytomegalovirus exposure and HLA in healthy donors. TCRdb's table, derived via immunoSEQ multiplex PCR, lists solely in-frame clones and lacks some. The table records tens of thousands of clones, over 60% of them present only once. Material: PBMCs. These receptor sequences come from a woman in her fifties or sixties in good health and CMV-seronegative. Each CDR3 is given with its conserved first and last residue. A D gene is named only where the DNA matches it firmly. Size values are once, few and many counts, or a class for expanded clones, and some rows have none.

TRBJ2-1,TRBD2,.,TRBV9,CASSGSGRDNEQFF,TGTGCCAGCAGCGGTAGCGGGAGGGACAATGAGCAGTTCTTC
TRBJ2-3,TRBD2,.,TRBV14,CASSQRAGLISDTQYF,TGTGCCAGCAGCCAGCGAGCGGGGCTAATCTCAGATACGCAGTATTTT
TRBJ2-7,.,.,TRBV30,CAWSVGGDSYEQYF,TGTGCCTGGAGTGTGGGCGGGGACTCCTACGAGCAGTACTTC
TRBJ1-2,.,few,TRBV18,CASSSVRDGSYGYTF,TGTGCCAGCTCATCGGTCCGGGACGGGAGCTATGGCTACACCTTC
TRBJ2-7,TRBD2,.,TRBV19,CASSRTSGFYNEQYF,TGTGCCAGTAGTCGGACTAGCGGTTTCTATAACGAGCAGTACTTC
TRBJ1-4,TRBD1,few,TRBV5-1,CASSTGTGHEKLFF,TGCGCCAGCAGCACCGGGACAGGACATGAAAAACTGTTTTTT
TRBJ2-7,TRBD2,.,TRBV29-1,CSAIAGITYEQYF,TGCAGCGCCATAGCGGGGATAACCTACGAGCAGTACTTC
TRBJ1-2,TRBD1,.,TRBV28,CASGDRGRVGYTF,TGTGCCAGTGGGGACAGGGGGCGCGTAGGCTACACCTTC
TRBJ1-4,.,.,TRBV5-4,CASSRLGGLGLAFNEKLFF,TGTGCCAGCAGCCGCTTAGGCGGGCTCGGTCTAGCCTTTAATGAAAAACTGTTTTTT
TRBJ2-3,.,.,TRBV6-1,CASSESASTDTQYF,TGTGCCAGCAGTGAGAGTGCTAGCACAGATACGCAGTATTTT
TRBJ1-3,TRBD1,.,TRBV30,CAWSVLTNRGYYSGNTIYF,TGTGCCTGGAGTGTCCTCACCAACAGGGGGTATTACTCTGGAAACACCATATATTTT
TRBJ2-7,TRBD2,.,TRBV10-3,CATQGMTSGMDEQYF,TGTGCCACCCAGGGGATGACTAGCGGGATGGACGAGCAGTACTTC
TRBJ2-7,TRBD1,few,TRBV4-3,CASSQPGTGGEQYF,TGCGCCAGCAGCCAACCTGGGACAGGGGGCGAGCAGTACTTC
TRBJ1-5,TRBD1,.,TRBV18,CASSPTGTGPQPQHF,TGTGCCAGCTCACCAACCGGGACAGGGCCCCAGCCCCAGCATTTT
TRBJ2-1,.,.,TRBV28,CASSLYGGSSYNEQFF,TGTGCCAGCAGTTTATACGGGGGAAGCTCCTACAATGAGCAGTTCTTC
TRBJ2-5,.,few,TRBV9,CVSSVTGIASAQETQYF,TGTGTCAGCAGCGTAACCGGGATAGCAAGTGCCCAAGAGACCCAGTACTTC
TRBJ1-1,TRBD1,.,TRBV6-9,CANGTQGFTEAFF,TGTGCCAACGGAACACAGGGGTTCACTGAAGCTTTCTTT
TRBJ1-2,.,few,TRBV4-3,CASSQVSQGLRTF,TGCGCCAGCAGCCAAGTATCTCAAGGACTCCGCACCTTC
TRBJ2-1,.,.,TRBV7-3,CASSLSRDNEQFF,TGTGCCAGCAGCTTAAGTCGCGACAATGAGCAGTTCTTC
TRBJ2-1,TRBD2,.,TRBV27,CASSLTSGSQYNEQFF,TGTGCCAGCAGTCTCACTAGCGGGAGTCAGTACAATGAGCAGTTCTTC
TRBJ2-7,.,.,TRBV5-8,CASNPGSSYSYEQYF,TGTGCCAGCAACCCCGGGAGCTCCTACTCCTACGAGCAGTACTTC
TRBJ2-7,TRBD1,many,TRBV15,CATSRDLDRGMGEQYF,TGTGCCACCAGCAGAGATTTGGACAGGGGAATGGGAGAGCAGTACTTC
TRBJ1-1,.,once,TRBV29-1,CSVLLGAGTEAFF,TGCAGCGTTCTATTGGGGGCAGGCACTGAAGCTTTCTTT
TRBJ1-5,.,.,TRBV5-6,CASSPWYGGVNQPQHF,TGTGCCAGCAGCCCCTGGTATGGAGGGGTTAATCAGCCCCAGCATTTT
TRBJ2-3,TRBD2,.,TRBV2,CASMRTSGHGNTDTQYF,TGTGCCAGCATGCGGACTAGCGGACATGGTAACACAGATACGCAGTATTTT
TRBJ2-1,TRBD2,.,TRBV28,CASKGASGNSYNEQFF,TGTGCCAGCAAAGGGGCTAGCGGAAACTCCTACAATGAGCAGTTCTTC
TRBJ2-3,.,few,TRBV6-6,CASSYSTLGADTQYF,TGTGCCAGCAGTTACTCGACGCTAGGCGCAGATACGCAGTATTTT
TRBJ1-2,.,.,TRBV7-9,CASSLGVQGGYTF,TGTGCCAGCAGCTTAGGGGTACAGGGTGGCTACACCTTC
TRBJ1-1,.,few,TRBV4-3,CASSQEGRGDTEAFF,TGCGCCAGCAGCCAAGAAGGGAGGGGGGACACTGAAGCTTTCTTT
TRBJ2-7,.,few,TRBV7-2,CASSPHWESSYEQYF,TGTGCCAGCAGCCCTCACTGGGAGAGCTCCTACGAGCAGTACTTC
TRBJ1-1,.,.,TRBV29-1,CSVEVWRVERMNTEAFF,TGCAGCGTTGAAGTTTGGAGGGTCGAGCGGATGAACACTGAAGCTTTCTTT
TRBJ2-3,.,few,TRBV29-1,CSADEYPRTDTQYF,TGCAGCGCTGACGAATACCCTAGGACAGATACGCAGTATTTT
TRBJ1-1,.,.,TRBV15,CATSRTGLAGTEAFF,TGTGCCACCAGCAGGACGGGACTTGCCGGGACTGAAGCTTTCTTT
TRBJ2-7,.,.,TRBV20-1,CSAGTYEQYF,TGCAGTGCTGGCACCTACGAGCAGTACTTC
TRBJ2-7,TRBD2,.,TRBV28,CASRASGRPEQYF,TGTGCCAGCAGGGCTAGCGGGAGACCCGAGCAGTACTTC
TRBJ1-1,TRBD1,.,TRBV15,CATSRGRGTANTEAFF,TGTGCCACCAGCAGGGGGCGAGGGACAGCGAACACTGAAGCTTTCTTT
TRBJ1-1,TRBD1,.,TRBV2,CASSRQGSNTEAFF,TGTGCCAGCAGCCGACAGGGGTCGAACACTGAAGCTTTCTTT
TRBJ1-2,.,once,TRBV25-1,CASSPSTFKDSHGYTF,TGTGCCAGCAGTCCTTCTACCTTCAAGGACAGCCATGGCTACACCTTC
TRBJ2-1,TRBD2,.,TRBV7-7,CASSLGLAGGEQFF,TGTGCTAGCAGCCTGGGACTAGCCGGGGGTGAGCAGTTCTTC
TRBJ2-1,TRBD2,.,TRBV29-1,CSVERNSGSSYNEQFF,TGCAGCGTTGAACGGAATAGCGGGAGTTCCTACAATGAGCAGTTCTTC
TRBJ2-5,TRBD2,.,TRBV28,CASSLPPGRVDGETQYF,TGTGCCAGCAGTTTACCCCCCGGGAGGGTGGATGGAGAGACCCAGTACTTC
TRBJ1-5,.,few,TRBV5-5,CASSFTGTQPQHF,TGTGCCAGCAGCTTTACAGGAACCCAGCCCCAGCATTTT
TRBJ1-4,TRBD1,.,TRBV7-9,CASSLTGGADEKLFF,TGTGCCAGCAGCCTGACAGGGGGCGCGGATGAAAAACTGTTTTTT
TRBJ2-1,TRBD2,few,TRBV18,CASSRGLASNEQFF,TGTGCCAGCTCACGGGGACTAGCGAGCAATGAGCAGTTCTTC
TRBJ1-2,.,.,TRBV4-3,CASSRGLNYGYTF,TGCGCCAGCAGCCGGGGGCTGAACTATGGCTACACCTTC
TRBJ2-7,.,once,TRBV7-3,CASRGGMVGEQYF,TGTGCCAGCAGAGGAGGAATGGTTGGCGAGCAGTACTTC
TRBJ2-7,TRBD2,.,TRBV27,CASSLYVAGTYEQYF,TGTGCCAGCAGTTTATACGTAGCGGGGACCTACGAGCAGTACTTC
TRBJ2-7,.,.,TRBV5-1,CASSFVGSSEQYF,TGCGCCAGCAGCTTCGTGGGCTCCTCCGAGCAGTACTTC
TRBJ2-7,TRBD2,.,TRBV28,CASSFRTSVLMPYEQYF,TGTGCCAGCAGTTTTAGGACTAGCGTTTTAATGCCCTACGAGCAGTACTTC
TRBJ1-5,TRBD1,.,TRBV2,CASRDRTGSNQPQHF,TGTGCCAGCAGGGATAGGACAGGTAGCAATCAGCCCCAGCATTTT
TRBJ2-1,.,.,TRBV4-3,CASSQYAGRAYNEQFF,TGCGCCAGCAGCCAATATGCGGGAAGGGCATACAATGAGCAGTTCTTC
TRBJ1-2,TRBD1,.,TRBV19,CASNPGQVVYGYTF,TGTGCCAGTAACCCGGGACAGGTAGTATATGGCTACACCTTC
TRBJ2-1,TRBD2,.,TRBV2,CASSGGGRYQSYNEQFF,TGTGCCAGCAGTGGGGGCGGGAGGTACCAGTCCTACAATGAGCAGTTCTTC
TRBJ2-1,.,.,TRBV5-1,CASSEDSFRVNEQFF,TGCGCCAGCAGCGAAGACAGTTTTAGAGTCAATGAGCAGTTCTTC
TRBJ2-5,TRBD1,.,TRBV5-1,CASRRGQGRETQYF,TGCGCCAGCAGGAGGGGACAGGGGCGGGAGACCCAGTACTTC
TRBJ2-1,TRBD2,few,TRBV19,CASSIKGWEGGYEQFF,TGTGCCAGTAGTATAAAGGGGTGGGAGGGTGGATATGAGCAGTTCTTC
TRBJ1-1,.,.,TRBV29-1,CSVEELMNTEAFF,TGCAGCGTTGAAGAATTAATGAACACTGAAGCTTTCTTT
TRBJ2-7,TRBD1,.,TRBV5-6,CASSLLGQYSYEQYF,TGTGCCAGCAGCTTGCTGGGACAGTATTCCTACGAGCAGTACTTC
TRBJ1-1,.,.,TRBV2,CASSERHGVVTEAFF,TGTGCCAGCAGTGAACGACACGGGGTGGTCACTGAAGCTTTCTTT